Listed here are 11 T cell receptor beta chains from one sample, sequenced in a study of response to subunit inactivated influenza vaccine. Each CDR3 protein is one row after TCRdb ran MiXCR on the RT-PCR reads. Among approximately 520,000 distinct CDR3 sequences listed, 25% were seen once. Sequences were derived from CD4+ T cells sorted from PBMCs, sampled more than 4 days after vaccination. The receptor set was obtained from a man between 50 and 59 years old who received an inactivated influenza vaccine.

V usage is TRBV9 and J usage is TRBJ2-2, with 8 bases aligning to TRBD2. The CDR3 runs to 16 residues. Germline-derived CDR1 and CDR2 are SGDLS and YYNGEE. With V trimmed by 4 bases and J by 6 bases, 11 bases remained unmatched. DNA for the CDR3: TGTGCCAGCAGCACCCAAAGCGGGAGAGGTCCCGGGGAGCTGTTTTTT. Translation gives CASSTQSGRGPGELFF.

The sample holds a few counts of this clonotype. The chain carries TRBV6-2 or TRBV6-3 and TRBJ1-1; tentatively, D is TRBD1 (6 bases). The germline V gene encodes CDR1 MNHEY and CDR2 SVGEGT. This CDR3 is built from 14 residues. Trimming took 6 bases from V and 4 from J, leaving 15 bases between them. CDR3 region: CASRMDSLPTEAFF. CDR3 in DNA: TGTGCCAGCAGGATGGACAGTCTCCCCACTGAAGCTTTCTTT.

The chain uses TRBV10-3 and TRBJ2-5; 8 bases fit TRBD2. Germline values: CDR1 ENHRY, CDR2 SYGVKD. This CDR3 has 13 amino acids. Losses at the gene ends were 10 bases for V and 3 bases for J; bases not matched to a gene: 7. The CDR3 DNA is TGTGCCACAACACTAGCGGTAGAAGAGACCCAGTACTTC. Its translation is CATTLAVEETQYF.

This clonotype turned up a few times. The J gene is TRBJ1-1, the V gene TRBV12-3 or TRBV12-4; D call uncertain. The V and J ends lost 3 bases and 4 bases respectively, with 12 bases between them. This CDR3 is 14 amino acids long. CDR3 nucleotides: TGTGCCAGCAGTTTCCCGGGGTTGCGCACTGAAGCTTTCTTT. This translates into CASSFPGLRTEAFF.

The rearrangement links TRBV10-3 to TRBJ2-7; 11 nucleotides match TRBD1. In germline, CDR1 is ENHRY, CDR2 SYGVKD. This CDR3 has 13 amino acids. Trimming took 11 bases from V and 6 from J; bases not matched to a gene: 9. The chain's CDR3 is CALGGQGVSEQYF. The CDR3 nucleotides read TGTGCCCTTGGGGGACAGGGGGTTAGCGAGCAGTACTTC.

The chain recombines TRBV5-1 with TRBJ2-2; 10 bases align to TRBD2. This CDR3 is built from 19 residues. V shed 4 bases, J shed 6 bases, and the junction held 18 bases outside the gene matches. The V gene's germline CDR1 is SGHRS and CDR2 YFSETQ. CDR3 protein: CASSPKAGTSAQQAGELFF. CDR3 in DNA: TGCGCCAGCAGCCCAAAAGCCGGGACTAGCGCACAACAGGCCGGGGAGCTGTTTTTT.

There are a few counts of this clonotype. This chain's CDR3 is CASSPDRIYGYTF. The CDR3 region has the DNA TGTGCCAGCAGTCCTGACAGGATCTATGGCTACACCTTC. This chain links TRBV12-3 or TRBV12-4 with TRBJ1-2; the D gene is possibly TRBD1 (6 bases). Trimming pared 5 bases from V and 4 bases from J, leaving 11 bases between. The CDR3 covers 13 residues.

There are a few counts of this clonotype. The chain joins TRBV30 to TRBJ1-5; no clear D. Per the germline V gene, CDR1 is GTSNPN and CDR2 is SVGIG (reference sequence). The CDR3 is 15 amino acids. Trimming stripped 1 base from V and 0 bases from J, with 10 bases between. CDR3 DNA: TGTGCCTGGAGTGCCCTGACGTATAGCAATCAGCCCCAGCATTTT. Translating gives CAWSALTYSNQPQHF.

The V gene is TRBV5-1, the J gene TRBJ1-2, with D possibly being TRBD1 (5 bases). Per germline, CDR1 SGHRS and CDR2 YFSETQ. The length of the CDR3 is 15 residues. Deletions cut 0 bases from V and 1 base from J, with 10 bases between. CDR3 nucleotide sequence: TGCGCCAGCAGCTTGGTAGGGGACCGTAACTATGGCTACACCTTC. Translated: CASSLVGDRNYGYTF.

The chain employs TRBV5-1 and TRBJ1-2, with a possible D match to TRBD1 (5 bases). The CDR3 runs to 13 residues. Trimming left V 4 bases short and J 3 bases short, with 10 bases between. CDR1 and CDR2 from the germline V gene are SGHRS and YFSETQ. Here the CDR3 DNA reads TGCGCCAGCAGCCCCAGGGTCGACTATGGCTACACCTTC. Translating gives CASSPRVDYGYTF.

In this sample, this clonotype turned up a few times. The chain uses TRBV28 and TRBJ2-5, with TRBD2 as a possible D gene (6 bases). This CDR3 contains 15 residues. Trimming stripped 3 bases from V and 2 bases from J, with 13 bases between. Germline CDR1 reads MDHEN; CDR2 reads SYDVKM. CDR3 sequence: CASSFKGGWQETQYF. In DNA, the CDR3 is TGTGCCAGCAGTTTTAAGGGAGGTTGGCAAGAGACCCAGTACTTC.